The 21 T cell receptor beta chains given below trace back to one sample, sequenced in a study of response to subunit inactivated influenza vaccine. MiXCR was run by TCRdb on the RT-PCR reads, yielding one entry per CDR3 protein. Of approximately 570,000 distinct CDR3 sequences in the sample, 6.5% to 8% were seen once. The sequences come from PBMCs from blood, collected roughly 24 months after vaccination. These receptors came from a man between 50 and 75 years old who received an inactivated influenza vaccine.

There are a few counts of this clonotype. The chain employs TRBV29-1 and TRBJ1-1; weak D call: TRBD1 (5 bases). The ends were cut back, 7 bases at V and 1 base at J, with 13 bases in the middle. CDR3 length: 13 amino acids. Germline assignment: CDR1 SQVTM and CDR2 ANQGSEA. The CDR3 sequence is CSGQGLTNTEAFF. The DNA for the CDR3 is TGCAGCGGGCAGGGTCTTACGAACACTGAAGCTTTCTTT.

In its sample, this clonotype was seen a few times. The chain couples TRBV12-3 or TRBV12-4 to TRBJ1-2; D remains unclear. This CDR3 is built from 16 residues. V lost 3 bases and J 8 bases, leaving 22 bases between the germline ends. This CDR3 is CASSFKGRVRLEGYTF. The DNA for the CDR3 is TGTGCCAGCAGTTTCAAAGGGAGGGTTCGGTTAGAAGGCTACACCTTC.

Comments on this clonotype: The junction does not match germline at one end; this may be a read error. This chain uses TRBV20-1 with TRBJ2-5; 7 bases align to TRBD1. Per the germline V gene, CDR1 is DFQATT and CDR2 is SNEGSKA (reference sequence). CDR3 length: 16 residues. The CDR3 DNA sequence: TGCAGTGCTAGATCCCTCCTCACAGGGGACCAGGAGACCCAGTACTTC. Encoded protein: CSARSLLTGDQETQYF.

This clonotype was seen many times. The V call is TRBV7-6, the J call TRBJ2-5, with D possibly TRBD2 on 6 matching bases. V dropped 0 bases and J dropped 5 bases, with 13 bases sitting between them. CDR3 length: 15 residues. Germline-derived CDR1 and CDR2 are SGHVS and FNYEAQ. CDR3 sequence reads: CASSLAPGVGETQYF. The CDR3 DNA follows: TGTGCCAGCAGCTTAGCGCCGGGGGTGGGGGAGACCCAGTACTTC.

This clonotype was seen a handful of times. J is TRBJ1-1 and V is TRBV30, with no clear D. Germline V lookup: CDR1 GTSNPN, CDR2 SVGIG (reference sequence). V lost 2 bases and J 3 bases, leaving 4 bases between the germline ends. The CDR3 runs to 11 residues. In DNA, the CDR3 is TGTGCCTGGAGTTTTGACACTGAAGCTTTCTTT. Protein sequence: CAWSFDTEAFF.

The chain is built from TRBV20-1 and TRBJ2-3, with TRBD2 matching 7 bases. Germline loops: CDR1 DFQATT, CDR2 SNEGSKA (reference sequence). V lost 0 bases to trimming and J lost 2 bases; unmatched junction nucleotides: 5. The CDR3 sequence is 15 residues long. The CDR3 here is CSARDLREATDTQYF. DNA of the CDR3: TGCAGTGCTAGAGATCTCCGGGAGGCCACAGATACGCAGTATTTT.

The rearrangement joins TRBV28 to TRBJ1-2; unclear D gene. V lost 5 bases and J 4 bases, leaving 14 bases between the germline ends. This CDR3 spans 14 amino acids. The germline V gene encodes CDR1 MDHEN and CDR2 SYDVKM. This CDR3 reads CASSPPMGSYGYTF. The CDR3, as DNA: TGTGCCAGCAGTCCACCGATGGGTTCCTATGGCTACACCTTC.

This clonotype was seen just once. With a much larger clone just one base away, this may be a read error. For the CDR3, the DNA is TGTGCCAGCTGCTCACAGATGACCACAGATACGCAGTATTTT. Translated, it gives CASCSQMTTDTQYF. The chain has TRBV7-9 and TRBJ2-3; no clear D gene. CDR3 length equals 14 residues. Trimming took 8 bases from V and 2 from J, leaving 14 bases between them. Germline CDR1 reads SEHNR; CDR2 reads FQNEAQ (reference sequence). The full variable domain, its missing parts supplied by reference TRBV7-9 and TRBJ2-3, is DTGVSQNPRHKITKRGQNVTFRCDPISEHNRLYWYRQTLGQGPEFLTYFQNEAQLEKSRLLSDRFSAERPKGSFSTLEIQRTEQGDSAMYLCASCSQMTTDTQYFGPGTRLTVL.

The chain has TRBV20-1 and TRBJ2-2, with D perhaps given as TRBD1 or TRBD2 (5 bases each). V lost 4 bases, J lost 5 bases, and 17 bases lay in between. The CDR3 sequence is 15 residues long. Germline V gene sequence: CDR1 DFQATT, CDR2 SNEGSKA (reference sequence). CDR3 in amino acids: CSATNGGRDTGELFF. DNA for the CDR3: TGCAGTGCTACCAATGGGGGTCGGGATACCGGGGAGCTGTTTTTT.

The CDR3 DNA is TGTGCCAGCAGTCGGGGGACCGCCGCTAGCACAGATACGCAGTATTTT. Translating gives CASSRGTAASTDTQYF. The J gene is TRBJ2-3, the V gene TRBV12-3 or TRBV12-4; TRBD2 is a possible D gene (6 bases). CDR3 length: 16 residues. V dropped 5 bases and J dropped 0 bases, with 15 bases sitting between them.

This clonotype was seen only a few times. The gene calls are TRBV20-1 and TRBJ1-6; D not resolved. V lost 3 bases and J 9 bases, leaving 12 bases between the germline ends. CDR1 and CDR2 (germline): DFQATT, SNEGSKA (reference sequence). The CDR3 covers 13 residues. CDR3 in amino acids: CSASGQEPSPLHF. The CDR3 DNA sequence: TGCAGTGCTAGCGGTCAGGAGCCTTCACCCCTCCACTTT.

V is TRBV20-1 and J is TRBJ1-4; D is unclear. V dropped 4 bases and J dropped 8 bases, with 14 bases sitting between them. This CDR3 contains 13 residues. Per the germline V gene, CDR1 is DFQATT and CDR2 is SNEGSKA (reference sequence). The CDR3 nucleotides read TGCAGTGCTAACGACCTACTGAAGGAAAAACTGTTTTTT. Its protein is CSANDLLKEKLFF.

The chain employs TRBV25-1 and TRBJ2-7; TRBD1 is a possible D gene (6 bases). Deletions cut 1 base from V and 0 bases from J, with 10 bases between. The CDR3 loop spans 15 amino acids. Germline V gives CDR1 MGHDK, CDR2 SYGVNS. CDR3 amino acids: CASSESGVLSYEQYF. Here the CDR3 DNA reads TGTGCCAGCAGTGAATCAGGGGTCCTCTCCTACGAGCAGTACTTC.

The rearrangement joins TRBV18 to TRBJ1-2; 11 nucleotides agree with TRBD1. The junction had 6 bases not matched to a gene; V was cut back by 2 bases and J by 4 bases. Germline CDR1 KGHSH, CDR2 LQKENI. The CDR3 extends over 16 amino acids. The CDR3 DNA reads as TGTGCCAGCTCACCAAGTCCCGGACAGGGGGCCTATGGCTACACCTTC. Encoded protein: CASSPSPGQGAYGYTF.

The chain combines TRBV7-2 with TRBJ2-2, with 9 bases fitting TRBD1. V gave up 3 bases and J gave up 6 bases; unmatched junction bases: 8. Germline CDR1 SGHTA, CDR2 FQGNSA. The CDR3 is 16 residues long. The CDR3 DNA is TGTGCCAGCAGCTTCGGTGTACAGGGGGCGTCCGGGGAGCTGTTTTTT. Translated, it gives CASSFGVQGASGELFF.

This clonotype appeared many times. The chain links TRBV12-3 or TRBV12-4 to TRBJ2-1, with TRBD1 as a possible D gene (5 bases). The V gene lost 4 bases and the J gene lost 2 bases, with 12 bases spanning the gap. This CDR3 has 15 residues. The CDR3 reads CASSSPGRAYNEQFF. CDR3 coding DNA: TGTGCCAGCAGTTCCCCGGGCAGGGCCTACAATGAGCAGTTCTTC.

The gene calls are TRBV4-3 and TRBJ2-3, with TRBD2 matching over 13 bases. The CDR3 length is 16 residues. Germline V gives CDR1 LGHNA, CDR2 YSLEER. Trimming at V came to 2 bases and at J to 3 bases, leaving 2 bases not matched to a gene. CDR3 amino acids: CASSQMGLAGTDTQYF. CDR3 bases: TGCGCCAGCAGCCAAATGGGACTAGCGGGAACAGATACGCAGTATTTT.

In this sample, this clonotype turned up a few times. The chain has TRBV18 and TRBJ1-1; D gene ambiguous. With 3 bases removed from V and 1 base from J, the gap between germline ends came to 9 bases. Per the germline V gene, CDR1 is KGHSH and CDR2 is LQKENI. The CDR3 is 14 amino acids. CDR3 residues: CASSPNLANTEAFF. CDR3 coding DNA: TGTGCCAGCTCACCTAATCTCGCGAACACTGAAGCTTTCTTT.

In this sample, this clonotype turned up many times. CDR3 region: CASSLARSGTEAFF. The DNA of the CDR3 is TGTGCCAGCAGCTTAGCGCGGTCAGGGACTGAAGCTTTCTTT. The chain uses TRBV7-2 and TRBJ1-1; tentatively, D is TRBD1 (5 bases). From germline, CDR1 is SGHTA and CDR2 FQGNSA. Trimming pared 0 bases from V and 5 bases from J, leaving 10 bases between. The CDR3 length is 14 residues. The variable domain in full, with the rest retrieved from reference TRBV7-2 and TRBJ1-1, is GAGVSQSPSNKVTEKGKDVELRCDPISGHTALYWYRQSLGQGLEFLIYFQGNSAPDKSGLPSDRFSAERTGGSVSTLTIQRTQQEDSAVYLCASSLARSGTEAFFGQGTRLTVV.

This clonotype has just a few counts. V is TRBV20-1 and J is TRBJ1-5; D perhaps matches TRBD1 (6 bases). Deletions cut 6 bases from V and 0 bases from J, with 15 bases between. Germline V gene sequence: CDR1 DFQATT, CDR2 SNEGSKA (reference sequence). The CDR3 is 15 amino acids. The CDR3 coding sequence is TGCAGTGCCGGACAGACACTCTATAGCAATCAGCCCCAGCATTTT. Residues: CSAGQTLYSNQPQHF.

This clonotype came up a few times. V and J are TRBV7-2 and TRBJ2-6, with D possibly TRBD1 on 6 matching bases. The germline V gene encodes CDR1 SGHTA and CDR2 FQGNSA. This CDR3 region has 13 residues. Between the trimmed V and J ends, which lost 5 bases and 9 bases, there was a span of 11 bases. The CDR3 protein is CASSQDRLNVLTF. The CDR3 region has the DNA TGTGCCAGCAGCCAAGACAGGCTCAACGTCCTGACTTTC.